Below are 23 T cell receptor beta chains sequenced from a single sample in a study of tumor-infiltrating lymphocytes in primary liver carcinoma. Joint extraction of RNA and DNA used about 17-30 mg of bulk tissue that was unsorted. A constant-region primer served to make TCR beta cDNA from about 0.45 ug total RNA. Sequencing libraries for TCR beta derived from three nested multiplex PCR rounds that used slightly modified ARM-PCR. Both of the initial two PCR rounds ran for about 11 cycles and employed TRBV1-TRBV30 forward primers alongside a C-beta reverse primer. Using its own MiXCR run on the multiplex PCR reads, TCRdb lists one record per CDR3 protein. This sample carries 90,000 to 150,000 distinct CDR3 sequences, about 68% of them seen once, and the ten largest clones take around 8.5%. Sequenced material: liver tumor tissue from sampling region 1. Subset described: tumor region T1, superior pole. The receptor set was obtained from a woman aged 55-70 years with primary liver carcinoma and hepatitis B virus infection.

This clonotype has a handful of counts. The V gene is TRBV25-1, the J gene TRBJ2-1; D unresolved. CDR1 MGHDK and CDR2 SYGVNS come from the germline V gene. This CDR3 is built from 13 residues. V was cut by 5 bases and J by 7 bases, with 12 bases left in between. CDR3 coding DNA: TGTGCCAGCAGTCCCCATGGGGAAAATGAGCAGTTCTTC. Translated, it gives CASSPHGENEQFF.

V usage is TRBV10-3 and J usage is TRBJ2-1; D gene ambiguous. CDR1 is ENHRY, CDR2 SYGVKD, per germline. Trimming stripped 5 bases from V and 8 bases from J, with 10 bases between. CDR3 length: 12 amino acids. The CDR3 bases are TGTGCCATCAGTCCCGGCGAAGATGAGCAGTTCTTC. It yields the protein CAISPGEDEQFF.

The chain recombines TRBV30 with TRBJ2-1; the match to TRBD2 covers 7 bases. Germline values: CDR1 GTSNPN, CDR2 SVGIG (reference sequence). With V trimmed by 7 bases and J by 1 base, 4 bases remained unmatched. There are 13 residues in the CDR3. CDR3 sequence: CASTSQSYNEQFF. CDR3 sequence (DNA): TGTGCCTCGACTAGCCAGTCCTACAATGAGCAGTTCTTC.

The sample holds many counts of this clonotype. This chain links TRBV29-1 with TRBJ2-3; 10 nucleotides line up with TRBD2. Germline V lookup: CDR1 SQVTM, CDR2 ANQGSEA. V was pared by 4 bases and J by 5 bases, with 6 bases of the junction left unmatched. This CDR3 is built from 14 residues. In DNA, the CDR3 is TGCAGCGTTGCTACCGGGACTAGCGAAGATACGCAGTATTTT. Protein sequence: CSVATGTSEDTQYF.

The count of this clonotype is one. One junction end does not reproduce the germline sequence, and a read error may be involved. V is TRBV12-3 or TRBV12-4 and J is TRBJ1-5, with TRBD1 identical over 7 bases. This CDR3 spans 13 amino acids. This CDR3 reads CSSSRRQGGPQHF. CDR3 bases: TGTTCCAGCAGTCGTAGACAGGGAGGGCCCCAGCATTTT.

As for this clonotype: The junction differs from germline at one of its ends, possibly a read error. The chain combines TRBV4-2 with TRBJ2-7; D possibly corresponds to TRBD2 (5 bases). The CDR3 sequence is 16 residues long. The germline CDR1 and CDR2 sequences are LGHNA and YNFKEQ. Here the CDR3 DNA reads TGTGCCAGCAGCCATCCCGTGACATCTAGCTCCTACGAGCAATACTTC. It encodes CASSHPVTSSSYEQYF.

This clonotype was observed many times. The genes are TRBV10-2 and TRBJ1-4; a possible D gene is TRBD1 (5 bases). The CDR3 totals 14 residues. Germline loops: CDR1 WSHSY, CDR2 SAAADI. V was trimmed by 7 bases and J by 8 bases, leaving 17 bases between them. The CDR3 bases are TGCGCCAGCACGGAGGACACACGCAGCGAAAAACTGTTTTTT. It yields the protein CASTEDTRSEKLFF.

The chain has TRBV20-1 and TRBJ2-7; TRBD2 is a possible D gene (5 bases). Trimming pared 4 bases from V and 2 bases from J, leaving 15 bases between. CDR1 and CDR2 from the germline V gene are DFQATT and SNEGSKA (reference sequence). The CDR3 totals 14 residues. CDR3 in DNA: TGCAGTGCTACTCGTTCGGGGAACACCTACGAGCAGTACTTC. Its protein is CSATRSGNTYEQYF.

In this sample, this clonotype turned up once. An end of the junction differs from the germline gene, which may be a read error. V usage is TRBV7-9 and J usage is TRBJ2-1; 7 bases line up with TRBD1. Looked up from germline, CDR1 is SEHNR and CDR2 is FQNEAQ (reference sequence). CDR3 length: 16 residues. The CDR3 DNA sequence: TGTGCCGGCAGCTTAGCCCTGACAGGGCTGATGGATGAGCAGTTCTTC. Amino acid sequence: CAGSLALTGLMDEQFF. Complete variable domain (other parts from reference TRBV7-9 and TRBJ2-1): DTGVSQNPRHKITKRGQNVTFRCDPISEHNRLYWYRQTLGQGPEFLTYFQNEAQLEKSRLLSDRFSAERPKGSFSTLEIQRTEQGDSAMYLCAGSLALTGLMDEQFFGPGTRLTVL.

To note about this clonotype: Germline is not matched at one junction end, which may reflect a read error. The J gene is TRBJ2-5, the V gene TRBV11-2; D gene uncertain. The germline V gene encodes CDR1 SGHAT and CDR2 FQNNGV. CDR3 length: 16 residues. For the CDR3, the DNA is TGTGCCAGCGGCTTGGGAATGGGTTATCCACGAGAGACCCAGTACTTC. Translating it yields CASGLGMGYPRETQYF.

This chain links TRBV29-1 with TRBJ2-3; 8 bases fit TRBD1. The DNA end lines up better with TRBJ2-7; the J call may be wrong. The CDR3 totals 14 residues. Germline CDR1 SQVTM, CDR2 ANQGSEA. The CDR3 DNA is TGCAGCGTTGGGGACAGGACCCTCACAGATAGGCAGTACTTC. Protein: CSVGDRTLTDRQYF.

This clonotype appeared a single time. One end of the junction does not line up with germline, which may come from a read error. The chain combines TRBV11-2 with TRBJ2-4, with D unclear. Looked up from germline, CDR1 is SGHAT and CDR2 is FQNNGV. The CDR3 is 15 residues long. The DNA for the CDR3 is TGTGCCAGGAGCTTTGAAGGATTAGCCAAAAACATTCAGTACTTC. This translates into CARSFEGLAKNIQYF. The whole variable domain, filled in from reference TRBV11-2 and TRBJ2-4, reads EAGVAQSPRYKIIEKRQSVAFWCNPISGHATLYWYQQILGQGPKLLIQFQNNGVVDDSQLPKDRFSAERLKGVDSTLKIQPAKLEDSAVYLCARSFEGLAKNIQYFGAGTRLSVL.

V usage is TRBV11-3 and J usage is TRBJ1-1; 9 bases align to TRBD1. After removal of 1 base from V and 3 bases from J, the junction contained 6 bases not matched to a gene. CDR1 is SGHNT, CDR2 YENEEA, per germline. The CDR3 totals 16 residues. CDR3 coding DNA: TGTGCCAGCAGCTTAGGACAGGGGGGTTTCGACACTGAAGCTTTCTTT. This translates into CASSLGQGGFDTEAFF.

This rearrangement joins TRBV11-2 to TRBJ1-2, with D uncertain. Germline loops: CDR1 SGHAT, CDR2 FQNNGV. This CDR3 has 13 residues. The V end lost 5 bases, the J end lost 10 bases, and 17 bases lay between the germline ends. The CDR3 DNA follows: TGTGCCAGCAGCCGCGATCAGACTGGCGCCTACACCTTC. This translates into CASSRDQTGAYTF.

To note about this clonotype: This may stem from a read error, because a much larger clone lies one nucleotide away. This chain links TRBV29-1 with TRBJ2-2, with D possibly TRBD2 on 5 matching bases. Germline V gene data show CDR1 as SQVTM and CDR2 as ANQGSEA. The CDR3 length is 16 residues. The CDR3 sequence: CSVKGLYGDRTGVLFF. CDR3 sequence (DNA): TGCAGCGTTAAAGGACTTTACGGCGATCGCACCGGGGTGCTGTTTTTT.

This clonotype was detected ten times or more. The rearrangement links TRBV6-5 to TRBJ1-2; no reliable D call. V was shortened by 5 bases and J by 3 bases, with 10 bases between the two germline ends. Germline V lookup: CDR1 MNHEY, CDR2 SVGAGI. The CDR3 covers 13 residues. The CDR3 protein is CASSDPADYGYTF. The CDR3 DNA sequence: TGTGCCAGCAGTGACCCCGCTGACTATGGCTACACCTTC.

This clonotype was seen a few times. The chain couples TRBV19 to TRBJ1-5, with D possibly TRBD1 on 5 matching bases. V lost 2 bases and J 6 bases, leaving 14 bases between the germline ends. This CDR3 has 15 residues. Germline V gene lookup returns CDR1 LNHDA and CDR2 SQIVND (reference sequence). The CDR3 is CASSIRPGTGQPQHF. Here the CDR3 DNA reads TGTGCCAGTAGTATACGGCCGGGCACAGGTCAGCCCCAGCATTTT.

This clonotype occurred a few times. Relative to the germline gene, one junction end is altered; a read error may explain this. The chain is built from TRBV10-3 and TRBJ1-3; TRBD1 agrees at 8 bases. The length of the CDR3 is 14 residues. CDR1 is ENHRY, CDR2 SYGVKD, per germline. The CDR3 nucleotides are TGTGCCATCTCAGGGGGCCGCTCTGGAAACACCATGTATTTT. Its protein is CAISGGRSGNTMYF.

With regard to this clonotype: One end of the junction is discordant with germline, which a read error may explain. The V gene is TRBV5-1, the J gene TRBJ2-7, with 9 bases identical to TRBD1. CDR1 is SGHRS and CDR2 is YFSETQ in the germline V gene. The CDR3 is 15 amino acids. The CDR3 region has the DNA TGCGCCGGCAGCATAACAGGGGGCGCGGTTTACGAGCAGTACTTC. Translated: CAGSITGGAVYEQYF.

With regard to this clonotype: A much larger clone lies a single base off, so this may be a read error. J is TRBJ1-4 and V is TRBV6-5; D perhaps matches TRBD1 (6 bases). Trimming removed 6 bases at V and 7 bases at J, with 9 bases between. Germline V lookup: CDR1 MNHEY, CDR2 SVGAGI. There are 12 residues in the CDR3. The CDR3 loop is CASRKGGEKLFF. The CDR3 DNA reads TGTGCCAGCAGGAAGGGGGGTGAAAAACTGTTTTTT.

There are a few counts of this clonotype. With a much larger clone just one base away, this may be a read error. The chain combines TRBV12-3 or TRBV12-4 with TRBJ1-1; D gene unclear. The CDR3 is 15 amino acids. CDR3 nucleotide sequence: TGTGCCAGCAGTTCCCCTCAGGCGAGGAACACTGAAGTTTTCTTT. This encodes CASSSPQARNTEVFF.

For this clonotype: A read error may account for a junction end that differs from germline. CDR3 DNA: TGTGCCAGCAGCTTATTGCCTATGGGACAGATAGCTGGGGCCAACGTTCTGACTTTC. It translates to CASSLLPMGQIAGANVLTF. The rearrangement joins TRBV11-2 to TRBJ2-6; 7 bases fit TRBD1. Germline CDR1 reads SGHAT; CDR2 reads FQNNGV. CDR3 size: 19 residues.

V gene TRBV28 combines with J gene TRBJ1-1; TRBD1 might be the D (5 bases). CDR3 length: 15 amino acids. Trimming stripped 9 bases from V and 4 bases from J, with 21 bases between. Germline CDR1 MDHEN, CDR2 SYDVKM. CDR3 sequence reads: CARGASLGQGTEAFF. The CDR3 DNA sequence: TGTGCCAGAGGGGCGTCGCTCGGCCAAGGCACTGAAGCTTTCTTT.